This T cell receptor beta chain was found in a study of cytomegalovirus exposure and HLA in healthy donors. PCR amplification relied on 60 Vbeta primers (plus 13 Jbeta primers). The assay was immunoSEQ multiplex PCR, and TCRdb's table has in-frame clones only and misses some. The sample totals around 50,000 clones; its top ten clones hold 12%. Worth noting for this clone: Its antigen is unidentified.

Study-level points and caveats: Another analysis was done later, and it associated 16,951 TCR beta sequences with HLA alleles at 0.05 false discovery rate. For cytomegalovirus status, the classifier reportedly gave diagnoses with high specificity and sensitivity. As a later analysis revealed, the rate of TCR association differed by HLA locus, with DRB1 most and HLA-C fewest. Being productive about 87% or about 30% of the time was typical of most TCR beta V segments in an earlier analysis.

This CDR3 has 14 residues. V was pared by 3 bases and J by 5 bases, with 9 bases of the junction left unmatched. CDR1 and CDR2 (germline): GTSNPN, SVGIG (reference sequence). This TCR was sampled from a woman in her 30s in good health and CMV-seropositive. Sequenced input: PBMCs. The chain couples TRBV30 to TRBJ1-2, with TRBD1 identical over 7 bases. In nucleotides, the CDR3 is TGTGCCTGGAGCGATACAGGGGAATATTATGGCTACACCTTC. Protein: CAWSDTGEYYGYTF.